What follows are 9 T cell receptor beta chains derived from one specimen sequenced in a study of CD8 T cells in Susac syndrome. It was with random hexamers that 0.5 to 1 ug RNA was reverse transcribed. Via MiXCR, TCRdb re-called the immunoSEQ multiplex PCR reads, giving one row per CDR3 protein. This sample has tens of thousands of distinct CDR3 sequences, with 95% to 96% found just once. The sample was CD8+ T cells from PBMCs. Every receptor here comes from a human donor with Susac syndrome.

The chain carries TRBV5-1 and TRBJ2-7; 8 nucleotides agree with TRBD1. The V gene end was trimmed by 4 bases and the J gene end by 1 base; junction bases not matched to a gene: 7. CDR3 length equals 15 residues. Germline V lookup: CDR1 SGHRS, CDR2 YFSETQ. CDR3 sequence reads: CASSATGEPSYEQYF. The CDR3, as DNA: TGCGCCAGCAGCGCGACAGGGGAACCATCCTACGAGCAGTACTTC.

V and J are TRBV9 and TRBJ2-2; the D is unclear. Germline loops: CDR1 SGDLS, CDR2 YYNGEE. This CDR3 has 12 residues. The V end was cut by 0 bases, the J end by 7 bases, with 4 bases between. The CDR3 DNA follows: TGTGCCAGCAGCGTAGGCGACGGGGAGCTGTTTTTT. The encoded protein is CASSVGDGELFF.

The chain has TRBV14 and TRBJ2-1; D not resolved. Trimming took 0 bases from V and 10 from J, leaving 13 bases between them. CDR1 is SGHDN and CDR2 is FVKESK in the germline V gene. This CDR3 region has 14 residues. The CDR3 spells CASSQDFVRMEQFF. The CDR3 DNA reads as TGTGCCAGCAGCCAAGATTTTGTGAGGATGGAGCAGTTCTTC.

The V call is TRBV6-5, the J call TRBJ2-7; D unresolved. The CDR3 is 13 residues long. CDR1 is MNHEY and CDR2 is SVGAGI in the germline V gene. Trimming took off 0 bases at V and 3 bases at J, with 6 bases between the two ends. The CDR3 loop reads CASSYSSDYEQYF. As DNA, the CDR3 is TGTGCCAGCAGTTACTCATCCGACTACGAGCAGTACTTC.

This chain links TRBV24-1 with TRBJ2-7, with D maybe TRBD2 (6 bases). From germline, CDR1 is KGHDR and CDR2 SFDVKD. CDR3 length: 13 residues. The V end lost 4 bases, the J end lost 4 bases, and 10 bases lay between the germline ends. This chain's CDR3 is CATSEPGEYEQYF. CDR3 coding DNA: TGTGCCACCAGTGAACCGGGAGAGTACGAGCAGTACTTC.

The chain employs TRBV27 and TRBJ2-6; tentatively, D is TRBD1 (8 bases). Germline-derived CDR1 and CDR2 are MNHEY and SMNVEV (reference sequence). This CDR3 is 17 amino acids long. Trimming cost V 4 bases and J 2 bases, with 15 bases left between them. The CDR3 sequence: CASSYTGGATGANVLTF. CDR3 nucleotide sequence: TGTGCCAGCAGTTATACAGGGGGGGCCACTGGGGCCAACGTCCTGACTTTC.

The gene calls are TRBV5-1 and TRBJ2-7; D ambiguous. The CDR3 loop spans 15 amino acids. In germline, CDR1 is SGHRS, CDR2 YFSETQ. Trimming took off 0 bases at V and 0 bases at J, with 10 bases between the two ends. CDR3 amino acids: CASSLDQAASYEQYF. The CDR3 nucleotides are TGCGCCAGCAGCTTGGACCAAGCCGCCTCCTACGAGCAGTACTTC.

CDR3 sequence: CASSPEAGGHREQFF. The CDR3, as DNA: TGCGCCAGCAGCCCCGAGGCGGGGGGGCATCGTGAGCAGTTCTTC. The rearrangement uses TRBV5-1 and TRBJ2-1, with 9 positions matching TRBD2. Germline CDR1 and CDR2: SGHRS and YFSETQ. V gave up 4 bases and J gave up 9 bases; unmatched junction bases: 11. The CDR3 spans 15 residues.

The V and J genes are TRBV6-2 or TRBV6-3 and TRBJ2-1; 9 nucleotides line up with TRBD1. Germline-derived CDR1 and CDR2 are MNHEY and SVGEGT. The CDR3 sequence is 15 residues long. The ends lost 6 bases at V and 4 bases at J; junction bases unmatched: 7. The CDR3, as DNA: TGTGCCAGCAGGGCGACAGGGGGGCAATACAATGAGCAGTTCTTC. It specifies CASRATGGQYNEQFF.